This TCR beta chain originates from a study of blood T cell repertoires in COVID-19. Turning to the study itself: Spain, Italy and the United States supplied samples that represented acute and convalescent COVID-19. Nucleic acid was either cDNA or gDNA, and it came from T cells, B-cell-depleted T cells, or PBMCs.

Using immunoSEQ multiplex PCR, the repertoire was profiled, and TCRdb retains in-frame clones only, with some absent. The profile shows approximately 290,000 clones, 70% to 90% of them singletons. This clonotype was sampled from a woman in her thirties who had recovered from COVID-19. The sequencing input was PBMCs or T cells enriched from blood (not recorded which).

CDR3 in DNA: TGTGCCAGTAGCGACGCGGGCACCTCCTACGAGCAGTACTTC. Translated: CASSDAGTSYEQYF. This rearrangement joins TRBV19 to TRBJ2-7; D is perhaps TRBD2 (5 bases). CDR1 and CDR2 from the germline V gene are LNHDA and SQIVND (reference sequence). V gave up 6 bases and J gave up 0 bases, with 12 bases separating them. The CDR3 has 14 residues.